These T cell receptor beta chains were read from a single sample in a study of graft-versus-host responses after intestinal transplantation. Here immunoSEQ multiplex PCR was the method, and the copy in TCRdb shows in-frame clones only, minus some. The sample consists of more than 10,000 clones, around 80% of them appearing once. The sample here was PBMCs, taken approximately 120 days after transplant. These receptors were taken from a human patient who received an intestinal transplant, so some T cells may come from the graft donor. Each CDR3 is given with its conserved first and last residue. A D gene is named only where the DNA matches it firmly. Size values are once, few and many counts, or a class for expanded clones, and some rows have none.

V gene	D gene	J gene	clone size	CDR3 length	CDR3 DNA	CDR3 protein
TRBV19	-	TRBJ1-5	-	12	TGTGCCAGTAGTCCGCCGGGGTGGCCCCAGCATTTT	CASSPPGWPQHF
TRBV29-1	TRBD2	TRBJ2-1	-	15	TGCAGCGTTGAAGCGATAGCGGGAGGGCAGGGTGAGCAGTTCTTC	CSVEAIAGGQGEQFF
TRBV2	-	TRBJ1-2	-	14	TGTGCCAGCAGTGGAGCGCAGGCTATCTATGGCTACACCTTC	CASSGAQAIYGYTF
TRBV7-9	-	TRBJ2-7	-	13	TGTGCCAGCAGCCTAAGCCTCGCAGACGAGCAGTACTTC	CASSLSLADEQYF
TRBV7-9	TRBD2	TRBJ2-1	-	15	TGTGCCAGCAGTCCTAGCGGGAGCTCCTACAATGAGCAGTTCTTC	CASSPSGSSYNEQFF
TRBV29-1	-	TRBJ2-1	-	12	TGCAGCGTTCTTACAGGTGCGAATGAGCAGTTCTTC	CSVLTGANEQFF
TRBV19	-	TRBJ2-3	once	17	TGCGCCAGTAGTGGTGGGATCGGAGGGGAGTATCGAGATACGCAGTATTTT	CASSGGIGGEYRDTQYF
TRBV7-6	-	TRBJ1-5	-	12	TGCCAGGGAGGGGTGAGCAATCAGCCCCAGCATTTT	CQGGVSNQPQHF
TRBV11-2	TRBD2	TRBJ2-7	-	16	TGTGCCAGCAGCTCTTCCGCGGCTAGCGGGAGGTACGAGCAGTACTTC	CASSSSAASGRYEQYF
TRBV19	-	TRBJ2-5	-	15	TGTGCCAGTAGTTGGGATTCGGGACCCAGGGAGACCCAGTACTTC	CASSWDSGPRETQYF
TRBV4-2	TRBD2	TRBJ2-7	once	16	TGTGCCAGCAGCCAAGATCTAGCGGGCCCAAACTACGAGCAGTACTTC	CASSQDLAGPNYEQYF
TRBV30	-	TRBJ2-1	-	11	TGTGCCTGGATTACTAGCTTTGAGCAGTTCTTC	CAWITSFEQFF
TRBV7-3	TRBD2	TRBJ2-3	-	15	TGTGCCAGCAGCACCGGACTAGTTGGCACAGATACGCAGTATTTT	CASSTGLVGTDTQYF
TRBV29-1	TRBD2	TRBJ2-3	-	15	TGCAGCGCCAGACTAGCGGGATACCACACAGATACGCAGTATTTT	CSARLAGYHTDTQYF
TRBV7-8	-	TRBJ2-7	-	14	TGTGCCAGCAGCGTTAGCATCGGAGGGGCCGAGCAGTACTTC	CASSVSIGGAEQYF
TRBV5-5	-	TRBJ1-1	-	14	TGTGCCAGCAGCTTGTCATCGGGCGGGATTGAAGCTTTCTTT	CASSLSSGGIEAFF
TRBV7-8	-	TRBJ2-7	-	13	TGTGCCAGCAGCTTAGCCCTACCTTACGAGCAGTACTTC	CASSLALPYEQYF
TRBV29-1	-	TRBJ2-5	-	14	TGCAGCGTTGTGACAGAGCCCGTTCAGGAGACCCAGTACTTC	CSVVTEPVQETQYF
TRBV7-9	-	TRBJ2-3	-	16	TGTGCCAGCAGCTTCCTCGGAGCGGTCCTTGAGGGGGCGCAGTATTTT	CASSFLGAVLEGAQYF
TRBV5-6	TRBD2	TRBJ2-3	-	12	TGTGCCAGCAGCTATACTAGCGGGGGGCAGTATTTT	CASSYTSGGQYF
TRBV2	-	TRBJ1-2	-	12	TGTGCCAGCAGTATTCCGGACCCCGGCTACACCTTC	CASSIPDPGYTF
TRBV19	-	TRBJ1-5	few	15	TGTGCCAGTAGTATCCAAAGTTATAGCAATCAGCCCCAGCATTTT	CASSIQSYSNQPQHF
TRBV6-6	-	TRBJ1-2	-	15	TGTGCCAGCAGTCCCTCCCCCTCTGGACACTATGGCTACACCTTC	CASSPSPSGHYGYTF
TRBV28	-	TRBJ1-3	-	13	TGTGCCAGCAGCCCCCCCTCTGGAAACACCATATATTTT	CASSPPSGNTIYF
TRBV7-6	TRBD1	TRBJ2-1	few	19	TGTGCCAGCAGCTTAGTCGGGACAGGGCCGGCGGGCTCCTACAATGAGCAGTTCTTC	CASSLVGTGPAGSYNEQFF
TRBV4-2	TRBD1	TRBJ2-7	-	16	TGTGCCAGCAGCCAAGAAATTGGACAGGGGTCCCCCGAGCAGTACTTC	CASSQEIGQGSPEQYF
TRBV27	TRBD1	TRBJ2-3	-	17	TGTGCCAGCAGTTATCTGCGTACAGGGGGTGGCACAGATACGCAGTATTTT	CASSYLRTGGGTDTQYF
TRBV11-1	TRBD2	TRBJ2-7	-	15	TGTGCCAGCAGCCCCTGGACTAGCGGGAACTACGAGCAGTACTTC	CASSPWTSGNYEQYF
TRBV10-3	-	TRBJ1-1	-	15	TGTGCCATCAGGGAACCCGGGACGAGGAACACTGAAGCTTTCTTT	CAIREPGTRNTEAFF
TRBV5-1	TRBD2	TRBJ2-2	-	15	TGCGCCAGCAGCCCCACAGCGGGAGCGGCCGGGGAGCTGTTTTTT	CASSPTAGAAGELFF
TRBV10-3	-	TRBJ2-5	-	12	TGTGCCACCCTGAGTACGGGAGAGACCCAGTACTTC	CATLSTGETQYF
TRBV30	-	TRBJ2-7	-	13	TGTGCCTGGAGTGGGGGAATTGCCTACGAGCAGTACTTC	CAWSGGIAYEQYF
TRBV7-9	TRBD2	TRBJ2-3	-	15	TGTGCCAGCAGCTACCCACTAGCGAATACAGATACGCAGTATTTT	CASSYPLANTDTQYF
TRBV9	-	TRBJ2-1	-	12	TGTGCCAGCACCCTGGGGGGGCGAGAGCAGTTCTTC	CASTLGGREQFF
TRBV4-1	-	TRBJ2-3	-	15	TGCGCCAGCAGCCAAGTTGCACTACGCACAGATACGCAGTATTTT	CASSQVALRTDTQYF
TRBV6-4	TRBD2	TRBJ2-7	once	15	TGTGCCAGCAGTTACGAGGCGGGAGGCTCCTACGAGCAGTACTTC	CASSYEAGGSYEQYF
TRBV18	TRBD2	TRBJ2-7	-	15	TGTGCCAGCTCACCAGGGTGGACTAGCGGGGACGAGCAGTACTTC	CASSPGWTSGDEQYF
TRBV6-6	TRBD1	TRBJ1-3	-	13	TGTGCCAGCAGTAGCTACAGGGGGAACACCATATATTTT	CASSSYRGNTIYF
TRBV7-9	-	TRBJ2-3	-	16	TGTGCCAGCAGCTACGGCTGGGGGTCCGGCACAGATACGCAGTATTTT	CASSYGWGSGTDTQYF
TRBV15	-	TRBJ1-2	-	13	TGTGCCACCAGCAGAGATCTAGGGTCCGGCTACACCTTC	CATSRDLGSGYTF
TRBV4-1	-	TRBJ2-2	-	14	TGCGCCAGCAGCCAAGACGAGGAGACCGGGGAGCTGTTTTTT	CASSQDEETGELFF
TRBV6-1	TRBD1	TRBJ1-2	-	14	TGTGCCAGCAGTCCTTCAGGGGGTAACTATGGCTACACCTTC	CASSPSGGNYGYTF
TRBV7-9	TRBD2	TRBJ2-7	-	16	TGTGCCAGCAGCTTTGAATGGTCGGGAGGGAATTACGAGCAGTACTTC	CASSFEWSGGNYEQYF
TRBV18	-	TRBJ1-5	-	13	TGTGCTAGCTCACCATCCCTTGAGAAACCCCAGCATTTT	CASSPSLEKPQHF